This is a list of T cell receptor beta chains from one sample in a study of chemoradiotherapy in HPV16-positive cancers. The repertoire was sequenced with immunoSEQ multiplex PCR; TCRdb's copy has only in-frame clones and lacks some. The sample has roughly 1,600 clones; roughly 86% are singletons. The sample consisted of tumor tissue, taken from a patient who underwent chemoradiotherapy. The receptors shown here come from a human donor with HPV-associated anogenital cancer. The CDR3 runs from the conserved cysteine through the conserved F or W. Each record gives: D gene, clone size, V gene, J gene, CDR3 protein, CDR3 DNA. The D gene is left open where the match is weak. Size values are once, few and many counts, or a class for expanded clones, and some rows have none.

NA	once	TRBV23-1	TRBJ1-1	CASSRKVF	TGCGCCAGCAGTCGGAAGGTCTTT
NA	NA	TRBV5-6	TRBJ1-1	CASSPPRGTNEAFF	TGTGCCAGCAGCCCCCCCCGGGGGACGAATGAAGCTTTCTTT
NA	NA	TRBV7-9	TRBJ1-1	CASSPGTTAFF	TGTGCCAGCAGCCCCGGAACGACGGCTTTCTTT
TRBD1	NA	TRBV18	TRBJ1-4	CASSPPFTGGVGEKLFF	TGTGCCAGCTCACCCCCTTTCACAGGGGGGGTAGGAGAAAAACTGTTTTTT
NA	NA	TRBV6-5	TRBJ2-1	CASFWGNEQFF	TGTGCCAGCTTTTGGGGTAATGAGCAGTTCTTC
NA	NA	TRBV10-1	TRBJ1-3	CASSEKAAGNTIYF	TGCGCCAGCAGTGAGAAGGCAGCTGGAAACACCATATATTTT
NA	NA	TRBV15	TRBJ1-2	CATSENYGYTF	TGTGCCACCAGCGAGAACTATGGCTACACCTTC
TRBD1	NA	TRBV9	TRBJ1-2	CASSAEPAGGLDGYTF	TGTGCCAGCAGCGCCGAACCGGCAGGGGGCCTCGATGGCTACACCTTC
TRBD1	NA	TRBV5-6	TRBJ1-2	CASSTKQGARLYGYTF	TGTGCCAGCAGCACAAAACAGGGGGCGAGACTGTATGGCTACACCTTC
NA	NA	TRBV19	TRBJ2-2	CASSPRQQTGELFF	TGTGCCAGTTCCCCGAGACAGCAAACCGGGGAGCTGTTTTTT
NA	NA	TRBV30	TRBJ2-7	CAWSESNYEQYF	TGTGCCTGGAGTGAGTCTAACTACGAGCAGTACTTC
NA	NA	TRBV6-5	TRBJ2-7	CASSQRDSYEQYF	TGTGCCAGCAGTCAGAGGGACTCCTACGAGCAGTACTTC
TRBD2	NA	TRBV10-3	TRBJ2-1	CAISVPGGGLKNEQFF	TGTGCCATCAGTGTACCGGGAGGAGGGTTGAAGAATGAGCAGTTCTTC
NA	NA	TRBV19	TRBJ1-2	CASWAQDNGYTF	TGTGCCAGTTGGGCACAGGATAATGGCTACACCTTC
NA	NA	TRBV28	TRBJ1-2	CASIKGGRAQTNYGYTF	TGTGCCAGCATCAAAGGTGGTAGGGCCCAAACTAACTATGGCTACACCTTC
TRBD1	NA	TRBV7-2	TRBJ2-3	CASSSGQGGSTDTQYF	TGTGCCAGCAGCTCGGGACAGGGCGGTAGCACAGATACGCAGTATTTT
NA	NA	TRBV28	TRBJ1-2	CASSLSLGQGNYGYTF	TGTGCCAGCAGTTTATCATTGGGGCAGGGCAACTATGGCTACACCTTC
NA	once	TRBV6-1	TRBJ2-2	CASVSTLDTGELFF	TGTGCCAGCGTTTCGACCCTTGACACCGGGGAGCTGTTTTTT
TRBD1	NA	TRBV6-1	TRBJ1-2	CASSVWDREGERGYTF	TGTGCCAGCAGTGTATGGGACAGGGAAGGGGAGAGGGGCTACACCTTC
NA	NA	TRBV27	TRBJ1-1	CASSLSRGTEAFF	TGTGCCAGCAGTTTATCTAGGGGGACTGAAGCTTTCTTT
NA	NA	TRBV18	TRBJ1-5	CASSPPGGNQPQHF	TGTGCCAGCTCACCACCGGGGGGGAATCAGCCCCAGCATTTT
NA	NA	TRBV15	TRBJ1-2	CATSNGARGYGYTF	TGTGCCACCAGCAACGGCGCGAGGGGCTATGGCTACACCTTC
NA	NA	TRBV28	TRBJ1-2	CASSFAGGALYGYTF	TGTGCCAGCAGTTTTGCGGGGGGAGCTCTATATGGCTACACCTTC
NA	NA	TRBV6-1	TRBJ1-1	CASRRGGGETEAFF	TGTGCCAGCCGGCGGGGTGGGGGAGAAACTGAAGCTTTCTTT
NA	NA	TRBV2	TRBJ1-1	CASSTLRGANTEAFF	TGTGCCAGCAGTACCCTTCGGGGGGCCAACACTGAAGCTTTCTTT
NA	NA	TRBV7-9	TRBJ2-6	CASSLDSGANVLTF	TGTGCCAGCAGCTTAGACTCTGGGGCCAACGTCCTGACTTTC
TRBD1	NA	TRBV7-2	TRBJ2-2	CASSSETGWGELFF	TGTGCCAGCAGCTCCGAGACAGGGTGGGGGGAGCTGTTTTTT
TRBD1	NA	TRBV2	TRBJ2-7	CASSQQQGDSYEQYF	TGTGCCAGCAGCCAACAACAGGGGGACTCCTACGAGCAGTACTTC
TRBD1	once	TRBV18	TRBJ1-5	CASSQDTGGNQPQHF	TGTGCCAGCTCCCAAGATACAGGGGGCAATCAGCCCCAGCATTTT
TRBD1	NA	TRBV7-2	TRBJ1-2	CASSLGTGGDYGYTF	TGTGCCAGCAGCTTAGGAACAGGGGGTGACTATGGCTACACCTTC
NA	few	TRBV5-6	TRBJ2-7	CASSYGQSTYEQYF	TGTGCCAGCAGCTATGGACAATCGACCTACGAGCAGTACTTC
TRBD2	NA	TRBV6-1	TRBJ2-5	CASSVTGTRQETQYF	TGTGCCAGCAGTGTAACCGGGACTAGACAAGAGACCCAGTACTTC
TRBD1	NA	TRBV11-2	TRBJ1-2	CASSGPPQGYGYTF	TGTGCCAGCAGCGGACCACCACAGGGGTATGGCTACACCTTC
NA	NA	TRBV11-3	TRBJ2-7	CASSLDWGSRETYEQYF	TGTGCCAGCAGCTTAGATTGGGGAAGTCGAGAAACCTACGAGCAGTACTTC
NA	once	TRBV5-1	TRBJ2-2	CASSLAPRGELFF	TGCGCCAGCAGCTTGGCCCCTCGGGGGGAGCTGTTTTTT
NA	NA	TRBV28	TRBJ2-3	CASSAPGLAADTQYF	TGTGCCAGCAGTGCCCCGGGGCTAGCTGCAGATACGCAGTATTTT
TRBD1	NA	TRBV5-6	TRBJ1-2	CASSFFGTGGEGRGYTF	TGTGCCAGCAGCTTCTTCGGGACAGGGGGCGAGGGCCGTGGCTACACCTTC
NA	NA	TRBV7-2	TRBJ1-3	CASSLVHSSTGNTIYF	TGTGCCAGCAGCTTAGTTCACAGCTCCACTGGAAACACCATATATTTT
NA	NA	TRBV5-6	TRBJ2-7	CASSLYLRDRTYEQYF	TGTGCCAGCAGCTTGTACCTCCGCGACAGAACCTACGAGCAGTACTTC
NA	NA	TRBV9	TRBJ2-5	CASSVAPAGRSGKTQYF	TGTGCCAGCAGCGTAGCTCCCGCGGGAAGGTCGGGTAAGACCCAGTACTTC
NA	once	TRBV5-6	TRBJ2-4	CASSLGRKNIQYF	TGTGCCAGCAGCTTGGGCCGGAAGAACATTCAGTACTTC
TRBD2	NA	TRBV2	TRBJ2-5	CATTPGLAPGETQYF	TGTGCCACCACGCCGGGACTAGCACCCGGGGAGACCCAGTACTTC
NA	few	TRBV29-1	TRBJ1-2	CSVSFINYGYTF	TGCAGCGTTAGTTTTATTAACTATGGCTACACCTTC
TRBD1	NA	TRBV5-1	TRBJ1-1	CASSLAGGGGTEAFF	TGCGCCAGCAGCTTGGCGGGAGGGGGCGGCACTGAAGCTTTCTTT
TRBD1	NA	TRBV5-4	TRBJ2-7	CASSVDRAQQYF	TGTGCCAGCAGCGTAGACAGGGCCCAGCAGTACTTC
NA	NA	TRBV19	TRBJ2-7	CASKGTGISYEQYF	TGTGCCAGTAAGGGGACGGGGATCTCCTACGAGCAGTACTTC
TRBD2	few	TRBV15	TRBJ2-3	CATSRGLAEVRADTQYF	TGTGCCACCAGCAGAGGCCTAGCGGAGGTGAGGGCAGATACGCAGTATTTT
NA	NA	TRBV5-6	TRBJ2-7	CASSQAAAKTYEQYF	TGTGCCAGCAGCCAGGCGGCTGCTAAGACCTACGAGCAGTACTTC
NA	NA	TRBV19	TRBJ1-1	CASILAPRQGNTEAFF	TGTGCCAGTATCCTAGCGCCCAGGCAGGGGAACACTGAAGCTTTCTTT
NA	NA	TRBV5-1	TRBJ1-1	CASSLAAGASEAFF	TGCGCCAGCAGCTTGGCAGCGGGGGCTAGTGAAGCTTTCTTT
NA	once	TRBV11-2	TRBJ2-3	CASSSYTGRDTDTQYF	TGTGCCAGCAGCTCCTATACAGGGAGGGATACAGATACGCAGTATTTT
NA	NA	TRBV30	TRBJ1-1	CAWVRQSIMNTEAFF	TGTGCCTGGGTTAGACAGTCCATCATGAACACTGAAGCTTTCTTT
NA	NA	TRBV11-2	TRBJ2-5	CASSLAGGVNQETQYF	TGTGCCAGCAGCTTAGCCGGCGGGGTTAACCAAGAGACCCAGTACTTC